This T cell receptor beta chain was sequenced during a study of blood T cell repertoires in COVID-19. As for the study in general: Samples came from the United States, Italy and Spain, spanning acute and convalescent COVID-19. Sample material is recorded as cDNA or gDNA derived from T cells, B-cell-depleted T cells, or PBMCs.

Germline-derived CDR1 and CDR2 are SGDLS and YYNGEE. V lost 4 bases and J lost 4; bases outside the gene matches: 3. There are 13 residues in the CDR3. In the study's own analysis: Nucleated cell number was recorded as an estimate derived from reference gene primer amplification. Some clones are missing from TCRdb's copy, which holds only in-frame ones; the method was immunoSEQ multiplex PCR. V and J calls and clone size are given by that table; D and trimming were obtained from the DNA. The table lists more than 150,000 clones, under 90% of them singletons, with under 8.5% in the top ten. Sequenced sample: peripheral blood. This chain uses TRBV9 with TRBJ2-3; TRBD1 matches at 7 bases. The receptor comes from a human donor in a cohort sampled during active COVID-19. Written as DNA, the CDR3 is TGTGCCAGCAGCCCGCAGGGGGCAGATACGCAGTATTTT. Translated: CASSPQGADTQYF.